Below, 26 T cell receptor beta chains from the same sample are listed, as sequenced in a study of beta chain features in type 1 diabetes. As every portion of the isolated RNA was reverse transcribed, the sequencing read expressed TCRB transcripts. Produced via immunoSEQ multiplex PCR; TCRdb's table is partial and in-frame only. The table has over 700,000 clones, around a sixth seen once. Sequencing was performed on naive CD4+ T cells from blood. Source of these receptors: a woman under 30 in good health.

This clone was detected a few times. The chain couples TRBV28 to TRBJ1-1, with no clear D. This CDR3 comprises 14 residues. The V end was cut by 3 bases, the J end by 2 bases, with 10 bases between. Germline CDR1 is MDHEN and CDR2 is SYDVKM. CDR3 sequence: CASSFPDRNTEAFF. CDR3 coding DNA: TGTGCCAGCAGTTTCCCGGACCGAAACACTGAAGCTTTCTTT.

CDR3 coding DNA: TGTGCCAGCAGACCTAGCGGGAGATATCATGAGCAGTTCTTC. It codes for CASRPSGRYHEQFF. The rearrangement joins TRBV2 to TRBJ2-1; 10 bases align to TRBD2. V was pared by 6 bases and J by 8 bases, with 7 bases of the junction left unmatched. Germline V gene data show CDR1 as SNHLY and CDR2 as FYNNEI. There are 14 residues in the CDR3. Drawing the rest from reference TRBV2 and TRBJ2-1, the complete variable domain is EPEVTQTPSHQVTQMGQEVILRCVPISNHLYFYWYRQILGQKVEFLVSFYNNEISEKSEIFDDQFSVERPDGSNFTLKIRSTKLEDSAMYFCASRPSGRYHEQFFGPGTRLTVL.

This clone was seen more than once but under ten times. As DNA, the CDR3 is TGCAGCGTCGAGGACAGGGGGCGATTTCTGAACACTGAAGCTTTCTTT. Protein sequence: CSVEDRGRFLNTEAFF. V usage is TRBV29-1 and J usage is TRBJ1-1, with TRBD1 identical over 11 bases. V dropped 6 bases and J dropped 0; count of bases not matched to a gene: 9. Per germline, CDR1 SQVTM and CDR2 ANQGSEA. The CDR3 is made up of 16 amino acids. The full variable domain, in which reference TRBV29-1 and TRBJ1-1 provide the parts outside the CDR3, is SAVISQKPSRDICQRGTSLTIQCQVDSQVTMMFWYRQQPGQSLTLIATANQGSEATYESGFVIDKFPISRPNLTFSTLTVSNMSPEDSSIYLCSVEDRGRFLNTEAFFGQGTRLTVV.

This rearrangement joins TRBV2 to TRBJ1-1; 7 bases line up with TRBD1. Per germline, CDR1 SNHLY and CDR2 FYNNEI. This CDR3 is 14 amino acids long. V was clipped by 6 bases and J by 13 bases; unmatched bases: 17. CDR3: CASRVPGQPTPNFF. The CDR3 region has the DNA TGTGCCAGCAGGGTCCCGGGACAGCCTACCCCTAATTTCTTT. The whole variable domain, remainder taken from reference TRBV2 and TRBJ1-1, is EPEVTQTPSHQVTQMGQEVILRCVPISNHLYFYWYRQILGQKVEFLVSFYNNEISEKSEIFDDQFSVERPDGSNFTLKIRSTKLEDSAMYFCASRVPGQPTPNFFGQGTRLTVV.

This clone was detected only a few times. This chain links TRBV7-2 with TRBJ2-3; tentative D call: TRBD1 (5 bases). Per germline, CDR1 SGHTA and CDR2 FQGNSA. This CDR3 has 13 amino acids. The V and J ends lost 1 base and 11 bases respectively, with 13 bases between them. The CDR3 nucleotides are TGTGCCAGCAGCTTAGAATACCAGGGAAGGCAGTATTTT. It is translated as CASSLEYQGRQYF. The whole variable domain, remainder taken from reference TRBV7-2 and TRBJ2-3, is GAGVSQSPSNKVTEKGKDVELRCDPISGHTALYWYRQSLGQGLEFLIYFQGNSAPDKSGLPSDRFSAERTGGSVSTLTIQRTQQEDSAVYLCASSLEYQGRQYFGPGTRLTVL.

With respect to this clone: Other DNA variants within this sample encode the same CDR3. The chain recombines TRBV28 with TRBJ2-7; D gene unclear. The germline V and J ends were trimmed by 6 bases and 2 bases, with 8 bases remaining between them. The germline CDR1 and CDR2 sequences are MDHEN and SYDVKM. CDR3 size: 12 residues. The CDR3 protein is CASRPRTYEQYF. CDR3 sequence (DNA): TGTGCCAGCAGACCCCGAACCTACGAGCAGTACTTC. Full variable domain (rest looked up from reference TRBV28 and TRBJ2-7): DVKVTQSSRYLVKRTGEKVFLECVQDMDHENMFWYRQDPGLGLRLIYFSYDVKMKEKGDIPEGYSVSREKKERFSLILESASTNQTSMYLCASRPRTYEQYFGPGTRLTVT.

This clone was seen a handful of times. The chain joins TRBV6-1 to TRBJ1-5, with D uncertain. The CDR3 is 16 amino acids. The V end was cut by 4 bases, the J end by 0 bases, with 13 bases between. Germline V gene data show CDR1 as MNHNS and CDR2 as SASEGT. DNA of the CDR3: TGTGCCAGCAGTGGGAGAACAGAGATTAGCAATCAGCCCCAGCATTTT. This gives the protein CASSGRTEISNQPQHF.

This chain joins TRBV6-5 and TRBJ1-5; unclear D gene. The CDR3 runs to 15 residues. V was shortened by 7 bases and J by 2 bases, with 15 bases between the two germline ends. CDR1 is MNHEY and CDR2 is SVGAGI in the germline V gene. This chain's CDR3 is CASIKEWRGNQPQHF. The CDR3, as DNA: TGTGCCAGCATCAAAGAATGGAGGGGCAATCAGCCCCAGCATTTT.

There are a few counts of this clone. J is TRBJ2-1 and V is TRBV10-3; D possibly corresponds to TRBD2 (6 bases). V lost 4 bases and J 6 bases, leaving 10 bases between the germline ends. Germline V gene lookup returns CDR1 ENHRY and CDR2 SYGVKD. The CDR3 has 13 residues. The CDR3 DNA reads TGTGCCATCAGTGCGGGAGCCGCCAATGAGCAGTTCTTC. Translated: CAISAGAANEQFF.

This chain uses TRBV6-6 with TRBJ1-3; the D is unclear. This CDR3 has 15 amino acids. Per the germline V gene, CDR1 is MNHNY and CDR2 is SVGAGI (reference sequence). V lost 2 bases and J 0 bases, leaving 8 bases between the germline ends. The CDR3 region has the DNA TGTGCCAGCAGTTACGGACGGAGCTCTGGAAACACCATATATTTT. Translation gives CASSYGRSSGNTIYF.

This clone showed up just a few times. The chain has TRBV29-1 and TRBJ2-4, with unresolved D. Between the trimmed V and J ends, which lost 7 bases and 8 bases, there was a span of 12 bases. Germline V gene sequence: CDR1 SQVTM, CDR2 ANQGSEA. This CDR3 has 11 amino acids. The CDR3 DNA follows: TGCAGCGCTAAACAGTGGGACATTCAGTACTTC. Translated: CSAKQWDIQYF.

This clone was detected only a few times. The rearrangement uses TRBV6-5 and TRBJ1-2, with TRBD1 as a possible D gene (5 bases). Germline V gives CDR1 MNHEY, CDR2 SVGAGI. V was trimmed by 2 bases and J by 5 bases, leaving 12 bases between them. This CDR3 is built from 14 residues. Written as DNA, the CDR3 is TGTGCCAGCAGTTACAAGGACATTGGATATGGCTACACCTTC. Amino acids: CASSYKDIGYGYTF.

The gene calls are TRBV18 and TRBJ2-2, with D unresolved. From germline, CDR1 is KGHSH and CDR2 LQKENI. V was trimmed by 4 bases and J by 2 bases, leaving 5 bases between them. The CDR3 sequence is 13 residues long. In DNA form, the CDR3 reads TGTGCCAGCTCACAAGGAAACACCGGGGAGCTGTTTTTT. It specifies CASSQGNTGELFF.

V is TRBV4-1 and J is TRBJ2-1, with 8 positions matching TRBD2. The germline gives CDR1 MGHRA, CDR2 YSYEKL. The CDR3 runs 17 residues. The junction had 11 bases not matched to a gene; V was cut back by 2 bases and J by 5 bases. In DNA, the CDR3 is TGCGCCAGCAGCCAATTTCCCAGAGGCGGGAGGAACAATGAGCAGTTCTTC. Translation: CASSQFPRGGRNNEQFF.

This chain connects TRBV7-8 to TRBJ2-2, with D tentatively TRBD2 (7 bases). Per the germline V gene, CDR1 is SGHVS and CDR2 is FQNEAQ. Trimming shortened V by 5 bases and J by 5 bases, and 21 bases separated the two germline ends. The CDR3 runs to 17 residues. The CDR3 bases are TGTGCCAGCAGCCAAGCGAGGGGGAGCGGGATGACCGGGGAGCTGTTTTTT. Amino acid sequence: CASSQARGSGMTGELFF.

In this sample, this clone turned up a few times. Other nucleotide sequences from this sample produce the same CDR3. The genes are TRBV20-1 and TRBJ2-3; D call uncertain. Trimming took off 6 bases at V and 2 bases at J, with 3 bases between the two ends. Germline lookup yields CDR1 DFQATT and CDR2 SNEGSKA (reference sequence). This CDR3 contains 10 residues. CDR3 sequence: CSAPTDTQYF. The CDR3 region has the DNA TGCAGTGCCCCCACAGATACGCAGTATTTT.

This clone has more than one count but fewer than ten. The chain joins TRBV6-5 to TRBJ1-5; D unresolved. CDR1 is MNHEY and CDR2 is SVGAGI in the germline V gene. The length of the CDR3 is 14 residues. With 6 bases removed from V and 0 bases from J, the gap between germline ends came to 9 bases. CDR3 amino acids: CASSRTNSNQPQHF. The CDR3 DNA reads TGTGCCAGCAGCCGAACGAATAGCAATCAGCCCCAGCATTTT.

This clone was observed a handful of times. The chain links TRBV27 to TRBJ2-1; TRBD1 aligns across 11 bases. The CDR3 contains 16 residues. V shed 4 bases and J 7 bases; nucleotides not matched to a gene: 9. Germline V CDR1 and CDR2: MNHEY, SMNVEV (reference sequence). CDR3 sequence: CASSSMDRGRRNEQFF. The CDR3 DNA follows: TGTGCCAGCAGTTCGATGGACAGGGGGCGGAGGAATGAGCAGTTCTTC.

This clone was observed a handful of times. This chain uses TRBV29-1 with TRBJ2-7; 10 nucleotides line up with TRBD2. CDR3 length: 14 amino acids. Germline V CDR1 and CDR2: SQVTM, ANQGSEA. J gave up 3 bases and V 4 bases, and 6 bases lay outside the gene matches. CDR3 in DNA: TGCAGCGTTGGGCGGCTAGCGGGAGACTACGAGCAGTACTTC. This translates into CSVGRLAGDYEQYF.

In nucleotides, the CDR3 is TGCGCCAGCAGCCGTCCAGGGCGCGGCACAGATACGCAGTATTTT. This sequence encodes CASSRPGRGTDTQYF. This chain connects TRBV5-1 to TRBJ2-3; weak D call: TRBD1 (5 bases). CDR3 length equals 15 residues. Germline lookup yields CDR1 SGHRS and CDR2 YFSETQ. Trimming took off 4 bases at V and 1 base at J, with 13 bases between the two ends.

This clone was detected a few times. This chain joins TRBV18 and TRBJ2-1, with TRBD2 as a possible D gene (6 bases). Trimming removed 1 base at V and 9 bases at J, with 22 bases between. Per germline, CDR1 KGHSH and CDR2 LQKENI. The CDR3 loop spans 17 amino acids. CDR3 in amino acids: CASSPRTAGSGTGEQFF. The CDR3 nucleotides are TGTGCCAGCTCACCACGTACCGCGGGGTCGGGTACAGGTGAGCAGTTCTTC.

V and J are TRBV7-9 and TRBJ2-7; possibly TRBD2 for D (7 bases). The V gene lost 4 bases and the J gene lost 3 bases, with 16 bases spanning the gap. CDR3 length: 15 residues. Germline V CDR1 and CDR2: SEHNR, FQNEAQ (reference sequence). In nucleotides, the CDR3 is TGTGCCAGCAGCTCAGCGGGACAAGCCTTCTACGAGCAGTACTTC. It specifies CASSSAGQAFYEQYF.

This chain joins TRBV9 and TRBJ2-3; 8 positions agree with TRBD2. CDR1 SGDLS and CDR2 YYNGEE come from the germline V gene. V shed 0 bases and J 6 bases; nucleotides not matched to a gene: 9. The CDR3 extends over 16 amino acids. The chain's CDR3 is CASSVEISGIRDTQYF. The CDR3 DNA reads TGTGCCAGCAGCGTAGAAATTAGCGGGATCCGGGATACGCAGTATTTT.

The chain employs TRBV5-1 and TRBJ2-1; D is unresolved. Germline V gene sequence: CDR1 SGHRS, CDR2 YFSETQ. V was trimmed by 0 bases and J by 8 bases, leaving 15 bases between them. The CDR3 runs to 15 residues. The DNA of the CDR3 is TGCGCCAGCAGCTTGGAGCTGGGTCCGTTGGATGAGCAGTTCTTC. Amino acids: CASSLELGPLDEQFF.

Worth noting for this clone: Compared with germline, one end of the junction differs, possibly owing to a read error. V and J are TRBV9 and TRBJ1-5, with no clear D. This CDR3 has 13 amino acids. Germline CDR1 is SGDLS and CDR2 is YYNGEE. As DNA, the CDR3 is TGTGCCAGCAGCGTAAACCTCAATCGGCCCCAGCATTTT. The encoded protein is CASSVNLNRPQHF.

This clone was counted only a few times. This chain joins TRBV28 and TRBJ2-1, with 7 nucleotides matching TRBD2. Germline loops: CDR1 MDHEN, CDR2 SYDVKM. The CDR3 totals 14 residues. Unmatched junction bases numbered 11, after V lost 6 bases and J lost 9 bases. Written as DNA, the CDR3 is TGTGCCAGCAGACCGACTAGGACGGGGGGTGAGCAGTTCTTC. This encodes CASRPTRTGGEQFF.